Below are 23 T cell receptor beta chains sequenced from a single sample in a study of blood T cell repertoires in COVID-19. Sequencing used immunoSEQ multiplex PCR; TCRdb keeps in-frame clones, though not all of them. The sample carries over 110,000 clones, roughly 90% recorded once. Specimen: peripheral blood. The origin of the receptors is a man in his 70s with acute or convalescent COVID-19.

The chain employs TRBV2 and TRBJ1-1; tentatively, D is TRBD1 (5 bases). Germline V gives CDR1 SNHLY, CDR2 FYNNEI. This CDR3 is 14 amino acids long. V was clipped by 7 bases and J by 3 bases, with 15 bases between them. CDR3 sequence (DNA): TGTGCCAGCACCTCCGGGACGGGGGACACTGAAGCTTTCTTT. Translation: CASTSGTGDTEAFF.

The gene calls are TRBV30 and TRBJ1-1; 9 nucleotides agree with TRBD1. V trimming: 5 bases; J trimming: 6 bases; junction bases outside the gene matches: 10. The CDR3 length is 14 residues. The V gene's germline CDR1 is GTSNPN and CDR2 SVGIG (reference sequence). In nucleotides, the CDR3 is TGTGCCTGGGCACCCGGGACAGGGTGGGCTGAAGCTTTCTTT. It codes for CAWAPGTGWAEAFF.

This sequence joins TRBV10-3 and TRBJ2-7, with 8 bases aligning to TRBD1. V was clipped by 6 bases and J by 4 bases; unmatched bases: 5. Germline V lookup: CDR1 ENHRY, CDR2 SYGVKD. This CDR3 is built from 13 residues. The CDR3 coding sequence is TGTGCCATCAGGGGGGGACAGGAGTACGAGCAGTACTTC. It translates to CAIRGGQEYEQYF.

The CDR3 DNA reads as TGCGCCAGCAGTGAAGGGACAGGACAGGAGACCCAGTACTTC. This codes for CASSEGTGQETQYF. The gene calls are TRBV10-1 and TRBJ2-5; 8 positions agree with TRBD1. V shed 3 bases, J shed 5 bases, and the junction held 5 bases outside the gene matches. Germline CDR1 and CDR2: WNHNN and SYGVQD (reference sequence). The CDR3 runs 14 residues.

This clone was detected a few times. This chain connects TRBV6-5 to TRBJ1-1, with 7 bases identical to TRBD1. Germline trimming cut 5 bases from V and 6 bases from J; bases unmatched to any gene: 9. CDR1 is MNHEY and CDR2 is SVGAGI in the germline V gene. This CDR3 is 14 amino acids long. The CDR3 loop is CASSPRQGPSEAFF. CDR3 in DNA: TGTGCCAGCAGTCCCCGACAGGGACCGTCTGAAGCTTTCTTT.

The genes are TRBV19 and TRBJ1-5; D is perhaps TRBD1 (5 bases). The CDR3 consists of 12 residues. The germline V gene has CDR1 LNHDA and CDR2 SQIVND (reference sequence). V was cut by 6 bases and J by 7 bases, with 10 bases left in between. The CDR3 nucleotides read TGTGCCAGTAGCCAGGGAACGCAGCCCCAGCATTTT. It codes for CASSQGTQPQHF.

J is TRBJ2-5 and V is TRBV29-1; TRBD1 matches at 7 bases. The germline CDR1 and CDR2 sequences are SQVTM and ANQGSEA. Unmatched junction bases numbered 8, after V lost 6 bases and J lost 4 bases. The length of the CDR3 is 13 residues. The CDR3 region is CSVGQVVGETQYF. The CDR3 coding sequence is TGCAGCGTCGGACAGGTGGTTGGAGAGACCCAGTACTTC.

The CDR3 DNA is TGCAGCGTTGAGAATTCGGTAACCGGGGAGCTGTTTTTT. Translating it yields CSVENSVTGELFF. The V call is TRBV29-1, the J call TRBJ2-2; D is unresolved. CDR3 length: 13 amino acids. V lost 3 bases to trimming and J lost 5 bases, with 10 bases between them. Germline CDR1 reads SQVTM; CDR2 reads ANQGSEA.

The J gene is TRBJ2-7, the V gene TRBV30; D is perhaps TRBD2 (5 bases). The CDR3 has 14 amino acids. CDR1 and CDR2 (germline): GTSNPN, SVGIG (reference sequence). V lost 3 bases to trimming and J lost 3 bases, with 15 bases between them. DNA for the CDR3: TGTGCCTGGAGCGCTGGCCGAGGGAGCTACGAGCAGTACTTC. This encodes CAWSAGRGSYEQYF.

This chain links TRBV14 with TRBJ2-7; no definite D call. CDR3 length equals 12 residues. Looked up from germline, CDR1 is SGHDN and CDR2 is FVKESK. V was trimmed by 3 bases and J by 7 bases, leaving 10 bases between them. CDR3 sequence reads: CASSHIPREQYF. The DNA of the CDR3 is TGTGCCAGCAGCCATATACCCAGAGAGCAGTACTTC.

The rearrangement uses TRBV11-3 and TRBJ1-1; 7 bases fit TRBD1. In germline, CDR1 is SGHNT, CDR2 YENEEA. This CDR3 comprises 13 residues. Trimming took 1 base from V and 6 from J; bases not matched to a gene: 2. CDR3 residues: CASSLGRGAEAFF. The CDR3 bases are TGTGCCAGCAGCTTAGGCAGGGGGGCTGAAGCTTTCTTT.

V is TRBV27 and J is TRBJ2-2, with 7 bases that match TRBD1. The V and J ends lost 3 bases and 6 bases, in that order; junction bases with no gene match: 7. This CDR3 has 15 amino acids. The germline gives CDR1 MNHEY, CDR2 SMNVEV (reference sequence). CDR3 sequence (DNA): TGTGCCAGCAGTTTCGGTTACAGGGGCGCCGGGGAGCTGTTTTTT. This sequence encodes CASSFGYRGAGELFF.

This chain uses TRBV4-1 with TRBJ1-1; weak D call: TRBD1 (5 bases). There are 14 residues in the CDR3. Germline-derived CDR1 and CDR2 are MGHRA and YSYEKL. The V gene lost 1 base and the J gene lost 1 base, with 7 bases spanning the gap. The CDR3 here is CASSQGGENTEAFF. CDR3 bases: TGCGCCAGCAGCCAAGGGGGCGAGAACACTGAAGCTTTCTTT.

This chain connects TRBV2 to TRBJ1-5; 9 bases match TRBD1. Germline V lookup: CDR1 SNHLY, CDR2 FYNNEI. V trimming: 4 bases; J trimming: 5 bases; junction bases outside the gene matches: 0. The length of the CDR3 is 13 residues. In DNA, the CDR3 is TGTGCCAGCAGTGGGACAGGGGATCAGCCCCAGCATTTT. Amino acid sequence: CASSGTGDQPQHF.

The chain recombines TRBV6-6 with TRBJ1-2; 8 nucleotides agree with TRBD1. V lost 5 bases and J lost 7; bases outside the gene matches: 12. The germline V gene has CDR1 MNHNY and CDR2 SVGAGI (reference sequence). This CDR3 is 15 amino acids long. This chain's CDR3 is CASSNPQRTGFGYTF. CDR3 DNA: TGTGCCAGCAGTAATCCTCAAAGGACAGGGTTTGGCTACACCTTC.

The chain joins TRBV28 to TRBJ2-3; 8 bases are shared with TRBD2. Trimming cost V 5 bases and J 0 bases; bases outside gene matches: 4. The CDR3 covers 15 residues. Germline V gives CDR1 MDHEN, CDR2 SYDVKM. The CDR3 bases are TGTGCCAGCAGTCCCCCTAGCGGGAGCACAGATACGCAGTATTTT. Its protein is CASSPPSGSTDTQYF. Looking up the rest from reference TRBV28 and TRBJ2-3 gives the full variable domain: DVKVTQSSRYLVKRTGEKVFLECVQDMDHENMFWYRQDPGLGLRLIYFSYDVKMKEKGDIPEGYSVSREKKERFSLILESASTNQTSMYLCASSPPSGSTDTQYFGPGTRLTVL.

This clone was seen a single time. The CDR3 nucleotides are TGTGCCAGCAGCGGGAGCGTTCCCTACGAGCAGTACTTC. As protein: CASSGSVPYEQYF. The V gene is TRBV5-4, the J gene TRBJ2-7; a possible D gene is TRBD2 (5 bases). Germline CDR1 and CDR2: SGHNT and YYREEE (reference sequence). Trimming stripped 4 bases from V and 2 bases from J, with 10 bases between. This CDR3 has 13 amino acids.

This chain joins TRBV5-4 and TRBJ1-2, with D maybe TRBD1 (5 bases). CDR1 is SGHNT, CDR2 YYREEE, per germline (reference sequence). V shed 2 bases and J shed 8 bases, with 19 bases lying between them. The length of the CDR3 is 15 residues. For the CDR3, the DNA is TGTGCCAGCAGCTTACCCCTTGGGGCAGGCGGAGGCTACACCTTC. Residues: CASSLPLGAGGGYTF.

V is TRBV2 and J is TRBJ1-1; no reliable D call. The CDR3 length is 13 residues. Trimming left V 10 bases short and J 1 base short, with 13 bases between. Per germline, CDR1 SNHLY and CDR2 FYNNEI. In DNA form, the CDR3 reads TGTGCCACCTCTATGGCAGGGAACACTGAAGCTTTCTTT. Encoded protein: CATSMAGNTEAFF. Full variable domain (outside the CDR3, taken from reference TRBV2 and TRBJ1-1): EPEVTQTPSHQVTQMGQEVILRCVPISNHLYFYWYRQILGQKVEFLVSFYNNEISEKSEIFDDQFSVERPDGSNFTLKIRSTKLEDSAMYFCATSMAGNTEAFFGQGTRLTVV.

The chain links TRBV12-3 or TRBV12-4 to TRBJ1-2, with D hard to call. V lost 3 bases, J lost 5 bases, and 10 bases lay in between. The CDR3 consists of 13 residues. CDR3 region: CASSFDRDYGYTF. The CDR3 DNA reads as TGTGCCAGCAGTTTCGACCGGGATTATGGCTACACCTTC.

The chain employs TRBV6-5 and TRBJ1-2; TRBD1 aligns across 8 bases. The germline gives CDR1 MNHEY, CDR2 SVGAGI. The CDR3 runs 13 residues. The V and J ends lost 7 bases and 5 bases, in that order; junction bases with no gene match: 6. The CDR3: CASKDRVGYGYTF. The CDR3, as DNA: TGTGCCAGCAAGGACAGGGTTGGGTATGGCTACACCTTC.

The genes are TRBV7-9 and TRBJ2-2, with TRBD1 matching 10 bases. The CDR3 is made up of 15 amino acids. The germline gives CDR1 SEHNR, CDR2 FQNEAQ (reference sequence). Trimming removed 3 bases from V and 4 bases from J; junction bases left unmatched: 2. The CDR3 loop is CASSFGTGVTGELFF. The CDR3 DNA follows: TGTGCCAGCAGCTTCGGGACAGGGGTCACCGGGGAGCTGTTTTTT.

The V gene is TRBV7-9, the J gene TRBJ2-5; tentatively, D is TRBD2 (6 bases). Germline assignment: CDR1 SEHNR and CDR2 FQNEAQ (reference sequence). This CDR3 contains 12 residues. Trimming took off 3 bases at V and 6 bases at J, with 8 bases between the two ends. CDR3: CASSLGGKTQYF. CDR3 sequence (DNA): TGTGCCAGCAGCTTGGGAGGAAAGACCCAGTACTTC.